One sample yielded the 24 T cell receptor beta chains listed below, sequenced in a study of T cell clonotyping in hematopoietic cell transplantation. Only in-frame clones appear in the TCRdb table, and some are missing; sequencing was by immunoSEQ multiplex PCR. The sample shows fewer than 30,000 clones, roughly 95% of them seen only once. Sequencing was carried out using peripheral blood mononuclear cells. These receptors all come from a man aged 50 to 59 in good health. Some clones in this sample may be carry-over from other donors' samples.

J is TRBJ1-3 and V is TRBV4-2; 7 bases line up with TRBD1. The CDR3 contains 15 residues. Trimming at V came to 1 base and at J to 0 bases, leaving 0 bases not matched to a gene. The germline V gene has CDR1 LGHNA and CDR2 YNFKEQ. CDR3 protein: CASSQAGGSGNTIYF. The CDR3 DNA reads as TGTGCCAGCAGCCAAGCAGGGGGCTCTGGAAACACCATATATTTT.

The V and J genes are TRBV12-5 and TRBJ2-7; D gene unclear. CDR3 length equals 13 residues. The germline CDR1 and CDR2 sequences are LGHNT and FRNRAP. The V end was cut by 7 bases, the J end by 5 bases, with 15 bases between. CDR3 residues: CASAYGPWDEQYF. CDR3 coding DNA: TGTGCTAGTGCCTACGGACCGTGGGACGAGCAGTACTTC.

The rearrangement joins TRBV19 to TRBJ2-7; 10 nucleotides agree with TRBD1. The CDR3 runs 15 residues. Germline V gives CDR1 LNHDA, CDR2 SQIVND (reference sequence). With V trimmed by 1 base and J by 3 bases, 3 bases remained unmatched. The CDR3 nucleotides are TGTGCCAGTAGTATAGCGGGACAGGGGATCTACGAGCAGTACTTC. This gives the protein CASSIAGQGIYEQYF.

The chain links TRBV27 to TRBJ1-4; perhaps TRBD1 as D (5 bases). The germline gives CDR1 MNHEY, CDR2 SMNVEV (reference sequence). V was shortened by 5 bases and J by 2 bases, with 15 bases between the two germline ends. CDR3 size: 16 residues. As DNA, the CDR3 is TGTGCCAGCAGTCCTCAGACAGTTTCTACTAATGAAAAACTGTTTTTT. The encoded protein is CASSPQTVSTNEKLFF.

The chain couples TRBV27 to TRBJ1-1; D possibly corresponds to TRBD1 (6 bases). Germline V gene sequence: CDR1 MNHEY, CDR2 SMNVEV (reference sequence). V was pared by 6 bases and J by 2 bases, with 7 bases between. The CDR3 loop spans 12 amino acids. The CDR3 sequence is CASRGANTEAFF. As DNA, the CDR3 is TGTGCCAGCAGGGGGGCTAACACTGAAGCTTTCTTT.

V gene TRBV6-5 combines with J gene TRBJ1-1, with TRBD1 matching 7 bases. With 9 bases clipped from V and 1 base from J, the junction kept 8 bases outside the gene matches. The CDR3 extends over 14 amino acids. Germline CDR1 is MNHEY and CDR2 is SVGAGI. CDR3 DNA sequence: TGTGCCAGTTTGGGGACAGCGAAGAACACTGAAGCTTTCTTT. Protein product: CASLGTAKNTEAFF.

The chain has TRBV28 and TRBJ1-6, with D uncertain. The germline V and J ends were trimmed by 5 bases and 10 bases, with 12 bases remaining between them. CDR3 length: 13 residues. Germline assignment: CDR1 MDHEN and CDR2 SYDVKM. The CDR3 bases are TGTGCCAGCAGTCCAGACATCGACTCACCCCTCCACTTT. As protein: CASSPDIDSPLHF.

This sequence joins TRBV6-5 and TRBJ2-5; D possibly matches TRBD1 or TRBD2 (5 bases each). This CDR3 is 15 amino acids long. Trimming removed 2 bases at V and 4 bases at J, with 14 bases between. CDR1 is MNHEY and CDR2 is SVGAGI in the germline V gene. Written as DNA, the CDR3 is TGTGCCAGCAGTTACCAACGACTGGGACCAGAGACCCAGTACTTC. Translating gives CASSYQRLGPETQYF.

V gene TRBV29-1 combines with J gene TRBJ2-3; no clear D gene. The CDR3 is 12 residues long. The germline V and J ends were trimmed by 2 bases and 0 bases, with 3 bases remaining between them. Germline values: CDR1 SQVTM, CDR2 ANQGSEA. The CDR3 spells CSVETSTDTQYF. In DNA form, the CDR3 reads TGCAGCGTTGAAACCAGCACAGATACGCAGTATTTT.

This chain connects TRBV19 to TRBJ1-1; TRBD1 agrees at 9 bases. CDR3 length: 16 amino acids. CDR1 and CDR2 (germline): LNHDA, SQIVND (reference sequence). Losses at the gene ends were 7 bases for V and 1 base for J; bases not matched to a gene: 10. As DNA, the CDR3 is TGTGCCAGTATTCGCGGACAGGGGAGGTCGAACACTGAAGCTTTCTTT. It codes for CASIRGQGRSNTEAFF.

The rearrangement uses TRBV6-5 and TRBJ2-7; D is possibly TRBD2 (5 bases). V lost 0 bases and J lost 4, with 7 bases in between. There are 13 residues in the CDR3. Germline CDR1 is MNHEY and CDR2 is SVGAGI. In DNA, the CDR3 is TGTGCCAGCAGTTACTCGAGAGGGTACGAGCAGTACTTC. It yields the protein CASSYSRGYEQYF.

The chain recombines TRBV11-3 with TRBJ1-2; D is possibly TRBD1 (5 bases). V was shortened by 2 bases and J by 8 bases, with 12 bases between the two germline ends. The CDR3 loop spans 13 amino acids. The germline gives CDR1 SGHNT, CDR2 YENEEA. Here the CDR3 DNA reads TGTGCCAGCAGCTTAACGGCAGGGACGGGCTACACCTTC. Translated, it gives CASSLTAGTGYTF. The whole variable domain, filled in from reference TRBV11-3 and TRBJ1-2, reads EAGVVQSPRYKIIEKKQPVAFWCNPISGHNTLYWYLQNLGQGPELLIRYENEEAVDDSQLPKDRFSAERLKGVDSTLKIQPAELGDSAVYLCASSLTAGTGYTFGSGTRLTVV.

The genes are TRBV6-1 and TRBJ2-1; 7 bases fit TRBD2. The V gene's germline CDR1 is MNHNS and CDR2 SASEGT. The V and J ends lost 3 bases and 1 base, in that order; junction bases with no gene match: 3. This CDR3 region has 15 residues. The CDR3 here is CASSEQGGSYNEQFF. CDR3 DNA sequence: TGTGCCAGCAGTGAGCAGGGAGGGTCCTACAATGAGCAGTTCTTC.

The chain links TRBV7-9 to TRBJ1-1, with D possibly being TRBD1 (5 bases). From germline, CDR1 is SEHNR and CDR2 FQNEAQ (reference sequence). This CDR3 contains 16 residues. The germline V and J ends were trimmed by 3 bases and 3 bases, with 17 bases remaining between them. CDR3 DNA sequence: TGTGCCAGCAGCTTGTCACTAGCCGGGACCTACACTGAAGCTTTCTTT. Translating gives CASSLSLAGTYTEAFF.

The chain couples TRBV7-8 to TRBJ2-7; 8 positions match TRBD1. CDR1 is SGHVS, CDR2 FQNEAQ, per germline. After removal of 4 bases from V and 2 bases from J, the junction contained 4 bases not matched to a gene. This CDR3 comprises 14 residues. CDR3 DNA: TGTGCCAGCAGCTCCCGGGACAGGACCTACGAGCAGTACTTC. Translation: CASSSRDRTYEQYF.

CDR3: CASQPRAGADEQYF. In DNA form, the CDR3 reads TGTGCCAGCCAACCTAGAGCTGGTGCGGACGAGCAGTACTTC. V is TRBV2 and J is TRBJ2-7, with D unresolved. V lost 8 bases and J lost 5, with 19 bases in between. The germline CDR1 and CDR2 sequences are SNHLY and FYNNEI. The CDR3 consists of 14 residues.

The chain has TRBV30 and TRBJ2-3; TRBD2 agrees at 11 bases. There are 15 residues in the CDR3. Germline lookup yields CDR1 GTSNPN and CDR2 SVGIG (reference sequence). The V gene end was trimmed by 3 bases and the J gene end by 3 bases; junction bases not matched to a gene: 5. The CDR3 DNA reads TGTGCCTGGAGCCTTAGCGGGGGGGCGACAGATACGCAGTATTTT. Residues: CAWSLSGGATDTQYF.

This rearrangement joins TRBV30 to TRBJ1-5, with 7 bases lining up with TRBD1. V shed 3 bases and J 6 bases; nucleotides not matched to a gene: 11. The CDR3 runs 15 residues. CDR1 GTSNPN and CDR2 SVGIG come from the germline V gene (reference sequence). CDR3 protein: CAWSRPGQQPQPQHF. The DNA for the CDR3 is TGTGCCTGGAGCAGACCGGGACAGCAGCCTCAGCCCCAGCATTTT.

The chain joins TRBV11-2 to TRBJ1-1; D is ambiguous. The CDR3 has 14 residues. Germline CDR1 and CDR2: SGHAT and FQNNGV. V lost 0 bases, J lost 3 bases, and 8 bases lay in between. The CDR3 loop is CASSLEPGYTEAFF. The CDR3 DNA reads TGTGCCAGCAGCTTAGAACCGGGGTACACTGAAGCTTTCTTT.

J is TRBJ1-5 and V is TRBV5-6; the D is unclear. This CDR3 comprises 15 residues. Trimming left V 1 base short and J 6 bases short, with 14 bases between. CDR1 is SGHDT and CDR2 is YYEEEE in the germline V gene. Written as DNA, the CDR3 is TGTGCCAGCAGCTTGAGGGCGGGTGGCACTCAGCCCCAGCATTTT. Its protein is CASSLRAGGTQPQHF.

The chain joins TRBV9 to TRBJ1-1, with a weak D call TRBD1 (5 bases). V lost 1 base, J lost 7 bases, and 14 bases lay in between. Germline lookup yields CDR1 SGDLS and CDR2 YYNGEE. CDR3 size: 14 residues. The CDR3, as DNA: TGTGCCAGCAGCGTATCAGCAGGGCGTGTTGAAGCTTTCTTT. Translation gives CASSVSAGRVEAFF.

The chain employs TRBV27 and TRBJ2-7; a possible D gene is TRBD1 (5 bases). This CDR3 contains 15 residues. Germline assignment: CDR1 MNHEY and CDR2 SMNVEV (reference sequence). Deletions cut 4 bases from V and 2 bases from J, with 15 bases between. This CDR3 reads CASSYSSRVTYEQYF. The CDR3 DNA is TGTGCCAGCAGTTATTCCTCCAGGGTCACCTACGAGCAGTACTTC.

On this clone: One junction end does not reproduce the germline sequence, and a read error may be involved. The chain's CDR3 is CASSVGQAGLYF. The DNA for the CDR3 is TGTGCCAGCAGCGTCGGACAGGCAGGCCTTTACTTC. This rearrangement joins TRBV9 to TRBJ1-2; 7 nucleotides match TRBD1. Germline loops: CDR1 SGDLS, CDR2 YYNGEE. The CDR3 runs to 12 residues.

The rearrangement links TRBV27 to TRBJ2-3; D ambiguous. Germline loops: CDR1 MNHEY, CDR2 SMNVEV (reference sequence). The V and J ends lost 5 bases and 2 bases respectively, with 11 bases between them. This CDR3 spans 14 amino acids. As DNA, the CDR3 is TGTGCCAGCAGTCCCGAGTGGGACACAGATACGCAGTATTTT. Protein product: CASSPEWDTDTQYF.